Below, one T cell receptor beta chain is given with its context. Generated by immunoSEQ multiplex PCR, the TCRdb table keeps only in-frame clones and is missing some. The sample carries 150,000 to 200,000 clones, roughly 92% recorded once. The CDR3 is 14 residues long. Germline values: CDR1 KGHSH, CDR2 LQKENI. V was pared by 2 bases and J by 7 bases, with 9 bases between. The data were obtained in a study of T cell responses to AZD1222 COVID-19 vaccine. The source was peripheral blood, collected on day 0 of AZD1222 vaccination. The rearrangement uses TRBV18 and TRBJ1-6; D is unresolved. The receptor was isolated from an adult in good health. The CDR3 loop is CASSPYTGNSPLHF. The CDR3 DNA sequence: TGTGCCAGCTCACCATACACTGGAAATTCACCCCTCCACTTT. Using reference TRBV18 and TRBJ1-6 for the parts outside the CDR3, the full variable domain is NAGVMQNPRHLVRRRGQEARLRCSPMKGHSHVYWYRQLPEEGLKFMVYLQKENIIDESGMPKERFSAEFPKEGPSILRIQQVVRGDSAAYFCASSPYTGNSPLHFGNGTRLTVT.